This is a list of T cell receptor beta chains from one sample in a study of blood T cell repertoires in COVID-19. The repertoire was sequenced with immunoSEQ multiplex PCR; TCRdb's copy has only in-frame clones and lacks some. The sample contains about 180,000 clones, 75% to 90% of which appear only once. The sequenced material came from PBMCs or T cells enriched from blood (not recorded which). The receptors were gathered from a man aged 35 to 55 who had recovered from COVID-19. Each CDR3 is given with its conserved first and last residue. Fields, in order: J gene, D gene, clone size, V gene, CDR3 DNA, CDR3 protein. The D gene is left open where the match is weak. Not every row has a clone size; where given, it reads once, few, many or a size class.

TRBJ2-1 | NA | NA | TRBV6-5 | TGTGCCAGCGTAGAGGACTACAATGAGCAGTTCTTC | CASVEDYNEQFF
TRBJ1-6 | NA | NA | TRBV5-1 | TGCGCCAGCAGCTTGAGGCAGGACTCTAATTCACCCCTCCACTTT | CASSLRQDSNSPLHF
TRBJ1-2 | NA | NA | TRBV7-2 | TGTGCCAGCAGCCCAGGGGCGCCCTATGGCTACACCTTC | CASSPGAPYGYTF
TRBJ1-1 | NA | NA | TRBV5-1 | TGCGCCAGCAGCCCCCCGGGCACTGAAGCTTTCTTT | CASSPPGTEAFF
TRBJ2-6 | TRBD1 | NA | TRBV2 | TGTGCCAGCCGTGCACGGACAGGGGGAGGGGCCAACGTCCTGACTTTC | CASRARTGGGANVLTF
TRBJ2-1 | TRBD2 | NA | TRBV7-3 | TGTGCCAGCAGCCAATCCCTAGCGGGAGTCAATGAGCAGTTCTTC | CASSQSLAGVNEQFF
TRBJ1-4 | NA | NA | TRBV5-1 | TGCGCCAGCAGCTTGGCCGCAGGATTTAATGAAAAACTGTTTTTT | CASSLAAGFNEKLFF
TRBJ1-2 | NA | NA | TRBV6-5 | TGTGCCAGCAGTCCCGCGTTACTGAGGGACTATGGCTACACCTTC | CASSPALLRDYGYTF
TRBJ2-7 | NA | NA | TRBV5-8 | TGTGCCAGCAGCCCGGGAGTGGTCCCAATCCGCTTC | CASSPGVVPIRF
TRBJ2-3 | TRBD2 | NA | TRBV4-1 | TGCGCCAGCAGCCTTTCTCTAGCGGTCGATACGCAGTATTTT | CASSLSLAVDTQYF
TRBJ1-3 | NA | once | TRBV18 | TGTGCCAGCTCACCCATTCCCGGGGGAAGTCGCGGAAACACCATATATTTT | CASSPIPGGSRGNTIYF
TRBJ2-1 | TRBD2 | NA | TRBV2 | TGTGCCAGCAGCCCGAGCGGGAGCCCAAAGAATGAGCAGTTCTTC | CASSPSGSPKNEQFF
TRBJ1-2 | NA | NA | TRBV27 | TGTGCCAGCGCCCTGGGGCCCTTTAATGGCTACACCTTC | CASALGPFNGYTF
TRBJ2-1 | TRBD1 | NA | TRBV6-5 | TGTGCCAGCAGTTACGGTCAGGGGGCAAATGAGCAGTTCTTC | CASSYGQGANEQFF
TRBJ2-3 | NA | NA | TRBV27 | TGTGCCAGCAGTTTTCAGGGGTGGACAGATACGCAGTATTTT | CASSFQGWTDTQYF
TRBJ1-1 | NA | NA | TRBV6-5 | TGTGCCAGCACCAGGGTATTGGGGCCGAACACTGAAGCTTTCTTT | CASTRVLGPNTEAFF
TRBJ1-1 | TRBD1 | NA | TRBV24-1 | TGTGCCACCGCCGGGGCAGGGGGCGATTTGGCTGAAGCTTTCTTT | CATAGAGGDLAEAFF
TRBJ1-4 | TRBD1 | NA | TRBV28 | TGTGCCAGCAGCTATCCTCTGGGACAGGGGGCTGTGGAAAAACTGTTTTTT | CASSYPLGQGAVEKLFF
TRBJ1-1 | TRBD1 | NA | TRBV10-3 | TGTGCCACCGAAGAGACAGGGCTGGGCACTGAAGCTTTCTTT | CATEETGLGTEAFF
TRBJ2-2 | NA | NA | TRBV19 | TGTGCCAGTAGTCCCCAAGTTGATGGCCCGAACACCGGGGAGCTGTTTTTT | CASSPQVDGPNTGELFF
TRBJ2-2 | TRBD1 | NA | TRBV3-1/TRBV3-2 | TGTGCCAGCAGCCAGGGACAGCCCGGGGAGCTGTTTTTT | CASSQGQPGELFF
TRBJ1-2 | NA | NA | TRBV7-2 | TGTGCCAGCAGCCCATTCAGGGCGGAAAATTCTGGCTACACCTTC | CASSPFRAENSGYTF
TRBJ1-1 | TRBD1 | NA | TRBV7-3 | TGTGCCAGCAGCTTGACAACAGGGGGTAACACTGAAGCTTTCTTT | CASSLTTGGNTEAFF
TRBJ1-1 | TRBD1 | NA | TRBV7-9 | TGTGCCAGCAGCTTGGGACAGGGGATCCCGAACACTGAAGCTTTCTTT | CASSLGQGIPNTEAFF
TRBJ1-3 | NA | NA | TRBV12-3/TRBV12-4 | TGTGCCAGCAGTTTACTAGGAAACACCATATATTTT | CASSLLGNTIYF
TRBJ1-4 | NA | NA | TRBV5-1 | TGCGCCAGCAGCGAAGGCTCTGGGGGCCTTAATGAAAAACTGTTTTTT | CASSEGSGGLNEKLFF
TRBJ2-5 | TRBD2 | NA | TRBV5-1 | TGCGCCAGCAGCCCCATAATTACTAGCGGGAGTATCCAAGAGACCCAGTACTTC | CASSPIITSGSIQETQYF
TRBJ1-2 | TRBD1 | NA | TRBV19 | TGTGCCAGTAGTGGGGGACAGGGACTAGTTCGGAGAGACTACACCTTC | CASSGGQGLVRRDYTF
TRBJ2-3 | TRBD2 | NA | TRBV5-1 | TGCGCCAGCGGTCGCGGGGGGGCCGCGGATACGCAGTATTTT | CASGRGGAADTQYF